This is a list of T cell receptor beta chains from one sample in a study of CD8+ T cells in alopecia areata. Repertoires were generated with immunoSEQ multiplex PCR, while TCRdb's copy carries only in-frame clones and drops some. The sample lists 7,500 to 8,500 clones, around 52% seen once, with 13% in the top ten. Specimen: skin, collected at week 0. The receptors derive from a human donor with alopecia areata. Both conserved end residues are part of each CDR3. A D gene is named only where the DNA matches it firmly. Size values are once, few and many counts, or a class for expanded clones, and some rows have none.

CDR3 protein | CDR3 DNA | D gene | J gene | clone size | V gene
CASSLGWGYIQYF | TGTGCCAGCAGCCTGGGATGGGGATACATTCAGTACTTC | NA | TRBJ2-4 | NA | TRBV7-2
CATSRVQGSSGANVLTF | TGTGCCACCAGCAGAGTGCAGGGAAGCTCTGGGGCCAACGTCCTGACTTTC | NA | TRBJ2-6 | few | TRBV15
CASSWEFSSGNTIYF | TGTGCCAGCAGCTGGGAGTTCTCCTCTGGAAACACCATATATTTT | NA | TRBJ1-3 | NA | TRBV11-2
CASSLRVGNTEAFF | TGTGCCAGCAGTTTACGGGTCGGGAACACTGAAGCTTTCTTT | NA | TRBJ1-1 | NA | TRBV27
CASSVAQPGTSGRDGTGELFF | TGTGCCAGCAGCGTAGCCCAACCCGGGACTAGCGGGAGAGATGGCACCGGGGAGCTGTTTTTT | TRBD2 | TRBJ2-2 | NA | TRBV9
CASSVGSTTAYEQYF | TGTGCCAGCAGCGTAGGGTCTACTACGGCCTACGAGCAGTACTTC | NA | TRBJ2-7 | few | TRBV9
CASSLARNSNEQFF | TGTGCCAGCAGCTTAGCGCGTAACTCCAATGAGCAGTTCTTC | NA | TRBJ2-1 | NA | TRBV7-8
CASSSSVPTYNEQFF | NA | NA | TRBJ2-1 | NA | TRBV6-5
CASSPAASGSQGHNEQFF | TGTGCCAGCAGCCCTGCGGCTAGCGGGAGTCAGGGTCACAATGAGCAGTTCTTC | TRBD2 | TRBJ2-1 | NA | TRBV4-2
CASSHGGRGDTGELFF | TGCGCCAGCAGCCACGGGGGCCGAGGGGACACCGGGGAGCTGTTTTTT | NA | TRBJ2-2 | NA | TRBV4-3
CASTPPSGGPAEQYF | TGCGCCAGCACCCCGCCCTCAGGGGGGCCCGCCGAGCAGTACTTC | NA | TRBJ2-7 | NA | TRBV5-1
CVSSETGGLAGNTIYF | TGTGTCAGCAGTGAGACAGGGGGTCTGGCTGGAAACACCATATATTTT | TRBD1 | TRBJ1-3 | NA | TRBV25-1
CASSQAGAYEQYF | TGTGCCAGCAGCCAAGCGGGGGCCTACGAGCAGTACTTC | NA | TRBJ2-7 | few | TRBV14
CASSIDLAGGPKDTQYF | TGTGCCAGTAGTATAGACCTAGCGGGAGGGCCTAAAGATACGCAGTATTTT | TRBD2 | TRBJ2-3 | NA | TRBV19
CASSHGTDYEQYF | TGTGCCAGCAGCCACGGGACGGACTACGAGCAGTACTTC | NA | TRBJ2-7 | large | TRBV5-6
CASSFRSGEQYF | TGTGCCAGCAGTTTCCGGTCGGGGGAGCAGTACTTC | NA | TRBJ2-5 | NA | TRBV5-8
CSVDRPTGTKETQYF | TGCAGCGTTGATAGGCCGACAGGGACTAAAGAGACCCAGTACTTC | NA | TRBJ2-5 | few | TRBV29-1
CASSRQGWDQPQHF | TGCGCCAGCAGCCGGCAGGGGTGGGATCAGCCCCAGCATTTT | NA | TRBJ1-5 | NA | TRBV4-1
CASSLIRDFNEQFF | TGTGCCAGCAGCTTGATTAGGGACTTCAATGAGCAGTTCTTC | NA | TRBJ2-1 | NA | TRBV5-1
CASSQKQAFQETQYF | TGCGCCAGCAGCCAAAAACAGGCCTTCCAAGAGACCCAGTACTTC | NA | TRBJ2-5 | NA | TRBV4-3
CASSLGGGSYEQYF | TGTGCCAGCAGCTTAGGTGGCGGTTCCTACGAGCAGTACTTC | NA | TRBJ2-7 | NA | TRBV7-9
CAWSVPSTDTQYF | TGTGCCTGGAGTGTCCCTAGCACAGATACGCAGTATTTT | NA | TRBJ2-3 | NA | TRBV30
CARRQEMNQPQHF | TGTGCCAGGCGACAGGAGATGAATCAGCCCCAGCATTTT | NA | TRBJ1-5 | NA | TRBV6-6
CASSLASLTGPGSPLHF | TGCGCCAGCAGCTTGGCCTCTTTGACAGGTCCCGGATCACCCCTCCACTTT | NA | TRBJ1-6 | NA | TRBV5-1
CASSLDTSYEQYF | TGTGCCAGCAGCCTGGACACTTCCTACGAGCAGTACTTC | NA | TRBJ2-7 | few | TRBV5-4
CASSSQGSGGYTF | TGCGCCAGCAGCTCTCAGGGTTCGGGTGGCTACACCTTC | NA | TRBJ1-2 | NA | TRBV5-1
CASRQVGSDTQYF | TGCGCCAGCAGACAGGTGGGCTCAGATACGCAGTATTTT | NA | TRBJ2-3 | few | TRBV5-1
CASSLQGGGETQYF | TGTGCCAGCAGCTTGCAGGGGGGGGGAGAGACCCAGTACTTC | NA | TRBJ2-5 | NA | TRBV11-2
CASSFGQTMNTEAFF | TGTGCCAGCAGCTTCGGGCAGACCATGAACACTGAAGCTTTCTTT | NA | TRBJ1-1 | NA | TRBV13
CSATSTDEQFF | TGCAGCGCGACTAGCACGGATGAGCAGTTCTTC | TRBD2 | TRBJ2-1 | few | TRBV29-1
CASSEWEVPYEQYF | TGTGCCAGCAGTGAATGGGAAGTTCCCTACGAGCAGTACTTC | NA | TRBJ2-7 | large | TRBV6-1
CASSGQRGGSAYEQYF | TGCGCCAGCAGCGGACAGAGGGGAGGGAGCGCCTACGAGCAGTACTTC | NA | TRBJ2-7 | NA | TRBV4-1
CASSPGGLAGYNEQFF | TGTGCCAGCAGCCCCGGGGGACTAGCGGGGTACAATGAGCAGTTCTTC | TRBD2 | TRBJ2-1 | NA | TRBV9
CASSFRAFLAKNIQYF | TGTGCCAGCAGCTTCAGGGCATTTCTAGCCAAAAACATTCAGTACTTC | NA | TRBJ2-4 | NA | TRBV5-5
CASNRGEPYGYTF | TGTGCCAGCAACAGAGGGGAACCCTATGGCTACACCTTC | NA | TRBJ1-2 | NA | TRBV6-1
CASSRPQGAGADTQYF | TGTGCCAGCAGCCGACCCCAGGGAGCGGGAGCAGATACGCAGTATTTT | TRBD2 | TRBJ2-3 | NA | TRBV6-9
CASSLRRLAATYEQYF | TGTGCCAGCAGCTTAAGGCGATTAGCCGCGACCTACGAGCAGTACTTC | NA | TRBJ2-7 | NA | TRBV7-2
CASSQDRGKETQYF | TGCGCCAGCAGCCAAGATAGGGGTAAAGAGACCCAGTACTTC | NA | TRBJ2-5 | NA | TRBV4-1
CSVDLVGAAGYEQYF | TGCAGCGTTGATTTGGTAGGGGCCGCCGGCTACGAGCAGTACTTC | NA | TRBJ2-7 | few | TRBV29-1
CASSTGTYEQYF | TGCGCCAGCAGCACCGGAACATACGAGCAGTACTTC | NA | TRBJ2-7 | few | TRBV5-1
CASSFSPGGNEKLFF | TGTGCCAGCAGCTTTTCCCCAGGTGGTAATGAAAAACTGTTTTTT | NA | TRBJ1-4 | few | TRBV7-2
CASGFLNNEQFF | TGTGCTAGTGGTTTTCTTAACAATGAGCAGTTCTTC | NA | TRBJ2-1 | NA | TRBV12-5
CASSPEAGGFYEQYF | TGTGCCAGCAGCCCGGAAGCGGGAGGCTTCTACGAGCAGTACTTC | TRBD2 | TRBJ2-7 | NA | TRBV9
CASSQDGPGGSGANVLTF | TGCGCCAGCAGCCAAGATGGACCAGGGGGTTCTGGGGCCAACGTCCTGACCTTC | TRBD1 | TRBJ2-6 | NA | TRBV4-3